The present TCR beta chain was sequenced within a study of T cell repertoires in MIS-A myocarditis. Sequencing was performed with immunoSEQ multiplex PCR; in TCRdb, only in-frame clones are kept and a portion is missing. In the table there are about 6,000 clones, about 83% of which are singletons. The CDR3 consists of 15 residues. Germline V gene data show CDR1 as SGDLS and CDR2 as YYNGEE. J was trimmed by 7 bases and V by 4 bases; bases with no gene match: 8. This sequence was found in a man between 18 and 35 years old with fulminant myocarditis from multisystem inflammatory syndrome in adults (MIS-A) after COVID-19. V gene TRBV9 combines with J gene TRBJ1-4; 9 bases are shared with TRBD1. Sample: interventricular septum heart tissue obtained at autopsy. The CDR3 sequence is CASSPGQGWPEKLFF. CDR3 DNA sequence: TGTGCCAGCAGCCCGGGACAGGGCTGGCCTGAAAAACTGTTTTTT. Combining the CDR3 with reference TRBV9 and TRBJ1-4 gives the whole variable domain DSGVTQTPKHLITATGQRVTLRCSPRSGDLSVYWYQQSLDQGLQFLIQYYNGEERAKGNILERFSAQQFPDLHSELNLSSLELGDSALYFCASSPGQGWPEKLFFGSGTQLSVL.